These 6 T cell receptor beta chains were all obtained from the same sample, sequenced in a study of response to subunit inactivated influenza vaccine. Each CDR3 protein is one row after TCRdb ran MiXCR on the RT-PCR reads. The sample lists 500,000 to 750,000 distinct CDR3 sequences, around 13% occurring once. The sample here was PBMCs from blood, taken roughly 12 days after vaccination. The source is a man aged 45 to 65 who received an inactivated influenza vaccine.

In this sample, this clonotype turned up a few times. The V gene is TRBV29-1, the J gene TRBJ2-7, with D possibly TRBD2 on 7 matching bases. CDR3 length equals 16 residues. Germline loops: CDR1 SQVTM, CDR2 ANQGSEA. Trimming shortened V by 3 bases and J by 5 bases, and 23 bases separated the two germline ends. CDR3 region: CSVEGGASGFGDEQYF. The DNA of the CDR3 is TGCAGCGTTGAGGGGGGCGCTAGCGGATTCGGGGACGAGCAGTACTTC.

This clonotype was detected a few times. The rearrangement joins TRBV11-2 to TRBJ2-7, with no clear D. CDR1 and CDR2 (germline): SGHAT, FQNNGV. The CDR3 loop spans 15 amino acids. Trimming left V 1 base short and J 2 bases short, with 12 bases between. The chain's CDR3 is CASSLGRLHPYEQYF. The CDR3 nucleotides are TGTGCCAGCAGCTTAGGGCGCCTACACCCCTACGAGCAGTACTTC.

This clonotype was found a few times. The chain combines TRBV12-3 or TRBV12-4 with TRBJ2-7, with 11 bases aligning to TRBD2. The CDR3 has 14 residues. The V and J ends lost 6 bases and 3 bases, in that order; junction bases with no gene match: 4. CDR3 protein: CASRLTSGDYEQYF. CDR3 sequence (DNA): TGTGCCAGCAGGCTGACTAGCGGGGACTACGAGCAGTACTTC.

The chain couples TRBV15 to TRBJ2-1, with 7 bases that match TRBD2. Germline V gene data show CDR1 as LNHNV and CDR2 as YYDKDF (reference sequence). V trimming: 1 base; J trimming: 4 bases; junction bases outside the gene matches: 16. CDR3 length equals 19 residues. The CDR3: CATSRGAGPAGMGYNEQFF. In DNA form, the CDR3 reads TGTGCCACCAGCAGAGGGGCGGGCCCAGCGGGAATGGGTTACAATGAGCAGTTCTTC.

In its sample, this clonotype was seen a few times. CDR3 sequence: CASTPTSGYEQYF. In DNA form, the CDR3 reads TGTGCCAGCACCCCGACTAGCGGGTACGAGCAGTACTTC. The chain carries TRBV12-3 or TRBV12-4 and TRBJ2-7; 10 bases agree with TRBD2. The CDR3 spans 13 residues. With V trimmed by 7 bases and J by 4 bases, 4 bases remained unmatched.

This chain joins TRBV10-1 and TRBJ2-1, with a tentative D call TRBD2 (5 bases). This CDR3 has 16 residues. CDR1 is WNHNN, CDR2 SYGVQD, per germline (reference sequence). V was trimmed by 4 bases and J by 8 bases, leaving 21 bases between them. In nucleotides, the CDR3 is TGCGCCAGCAGTGGACCCTTGGGAGCGGCCAGCCATGAGCAGTTCTTC. Protein: CASSGPLGAASHEQFF.